The sequence of this T cell receptor beta chain was determined in a study of CD8 T cell repertoires and HIV-1 epitope variants. Study-level information: Control wells had CMV/EBV/flu peptides, negative Ebola AY9, or no peptide.

For this clone: The target antigen is unknown.

Study-wide results and limits: No clonotypes responded to the TAALDMSHF plasma variant; several recognized KF9, one HW9.

This CDR3 comprises 15 residues. Trimming removed 2 bases at V and 2 bases at J, with 11 bases between. The germline V gene has CDR1 SGHNT and CDR2 YYREEE (reference sequence). Clones were read by immunoSEQ multiplex PCR, and TCRdb kept only the in-frame ones, dropping some. Counted here are about 4,800 clones, 66% occurring once; the ten biggest clones make up around 43%. This receptor was taken from a male donor with HIV. Sequences were obtained from cultured CD8+ T cells derived from PBMCs. The rearrangement joins TRBV5-4 to TRBJ2-1; D may correspond to TRBD1 or TRBD2 (5 bases each). The CDR3 loop is CASSFWDAAYNEQFF. The DNA of the CDR3 is TGTGCCAGCAGCTTTTGGGACGCCGCCTACAATGAGCAGTTCTTC.